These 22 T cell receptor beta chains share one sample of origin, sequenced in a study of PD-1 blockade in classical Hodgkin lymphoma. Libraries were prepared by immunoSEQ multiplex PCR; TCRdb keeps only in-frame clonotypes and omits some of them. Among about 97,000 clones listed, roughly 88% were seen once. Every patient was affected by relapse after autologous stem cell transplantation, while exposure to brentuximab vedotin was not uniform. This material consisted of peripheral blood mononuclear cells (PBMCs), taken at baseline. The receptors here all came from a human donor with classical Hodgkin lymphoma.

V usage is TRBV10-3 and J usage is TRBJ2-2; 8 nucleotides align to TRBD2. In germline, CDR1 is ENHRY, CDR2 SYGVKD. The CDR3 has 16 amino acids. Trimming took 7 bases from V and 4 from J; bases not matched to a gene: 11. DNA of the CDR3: TGTGCCATCACGTGGGGAGCGGGAGCGGGCACCGGGGAGCTGTTTTTT. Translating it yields CAITWGAGAGTGELFF.

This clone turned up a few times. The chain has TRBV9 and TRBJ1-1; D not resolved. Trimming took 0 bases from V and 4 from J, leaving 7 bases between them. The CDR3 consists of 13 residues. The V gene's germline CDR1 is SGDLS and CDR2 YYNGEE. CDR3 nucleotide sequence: TGTGCCAGCAGCGTAGCCCCGGGCACTGAAGCTTTCTTT. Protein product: CASSVAPGTEAFF. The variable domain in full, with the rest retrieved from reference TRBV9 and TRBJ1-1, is DSGVTQTPKHLITATGQRVTLRCSPRSGDLSVYWYQQSLDQGLQFLIQYYNGEERAKGNILERFSAQQFPDLHSELNLSSLELGDSALYFCASSVAPGTEAFFGQGTRLTVV.

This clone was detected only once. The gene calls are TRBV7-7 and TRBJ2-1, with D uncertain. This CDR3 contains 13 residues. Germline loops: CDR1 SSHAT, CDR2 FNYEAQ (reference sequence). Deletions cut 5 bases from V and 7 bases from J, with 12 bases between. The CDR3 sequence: CASSTGVGNEQFF. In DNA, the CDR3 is TGTGCCAGCAGCACGGGTGTAGGGAATGAGCAGTTCTTC.

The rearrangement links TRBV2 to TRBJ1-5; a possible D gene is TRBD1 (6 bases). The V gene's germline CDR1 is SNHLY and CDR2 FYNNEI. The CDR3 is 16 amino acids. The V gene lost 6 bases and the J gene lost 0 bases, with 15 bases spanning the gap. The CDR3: CASRDSRIYSNQPQHF. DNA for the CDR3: TGTGCCAGCAGGGACAGCCGAATCTATAGCAATCAGCCCCAGCATTTT.

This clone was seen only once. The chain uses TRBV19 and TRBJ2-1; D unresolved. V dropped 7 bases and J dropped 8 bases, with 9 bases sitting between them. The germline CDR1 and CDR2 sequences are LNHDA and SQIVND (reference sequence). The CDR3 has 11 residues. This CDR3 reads CASTGLDEQFF. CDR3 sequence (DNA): TGTGCCAGTACAGGCTTGGATGAGCAGTTCTTC.

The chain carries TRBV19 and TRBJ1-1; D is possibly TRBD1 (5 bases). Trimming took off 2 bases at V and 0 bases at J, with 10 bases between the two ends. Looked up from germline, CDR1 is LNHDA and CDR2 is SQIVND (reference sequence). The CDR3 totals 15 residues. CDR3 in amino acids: CASSIRAGLNTEAFF. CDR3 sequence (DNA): TGTGCCAGTAGTATAAGGGCAGGGTTGAACACTGAAGCTTTCTTT.

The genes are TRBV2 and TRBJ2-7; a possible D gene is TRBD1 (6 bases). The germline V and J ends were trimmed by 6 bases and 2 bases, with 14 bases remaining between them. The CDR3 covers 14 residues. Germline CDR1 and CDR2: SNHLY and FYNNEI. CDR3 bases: TGTGCCAGCAGGATTCAGGGGACCACCTACGAGCAGTACTTC. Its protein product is CASRIQGTTYEQYF.

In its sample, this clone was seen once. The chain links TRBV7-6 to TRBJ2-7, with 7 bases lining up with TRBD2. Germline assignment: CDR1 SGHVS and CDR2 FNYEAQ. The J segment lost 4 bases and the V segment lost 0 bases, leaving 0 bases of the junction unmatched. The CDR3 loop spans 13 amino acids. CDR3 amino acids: CASSLAGGYEQYF. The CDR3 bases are TGTGCCAGCAGCTTAGCGGGAGGGTACGAGCAGTACTTC.

DNA of the CDR3: TGTGCCCTGGGGGACATCTATGGCTACACCTTC. As protein: CALGDIYGYTF. The rearrangement links TRBV25-1 to TRBJ1-2, with D tentatively TRBD1 (6 bases). Per the germline V gene, CDR1 is MGHDK and CDR2 is SYGVNS. This CDR3 is 11 amino acids long. Trimming took 11 bases from V and 4 from J, leaving 11 bases between them.

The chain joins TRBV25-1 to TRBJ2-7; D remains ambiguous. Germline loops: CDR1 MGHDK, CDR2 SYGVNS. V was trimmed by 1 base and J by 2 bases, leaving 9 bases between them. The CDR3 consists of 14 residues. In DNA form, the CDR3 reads TGTGCCAGCAGTGAATTTAACAGAGCCTACGAGCAGTACTTC. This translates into CASSEFNRAYEQYF.

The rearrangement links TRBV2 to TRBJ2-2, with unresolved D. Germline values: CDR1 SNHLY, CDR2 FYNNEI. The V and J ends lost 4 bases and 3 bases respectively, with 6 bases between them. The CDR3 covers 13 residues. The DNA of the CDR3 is TGTGCCAGCAGTGTAAAGTACACCGGGGAGCTGTTTTTT. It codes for CASSVKYTGELFF.

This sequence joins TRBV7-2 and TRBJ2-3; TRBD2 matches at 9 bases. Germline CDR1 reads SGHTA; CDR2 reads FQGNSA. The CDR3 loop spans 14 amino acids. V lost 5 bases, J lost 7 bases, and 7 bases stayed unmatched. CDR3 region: CASSQRTSAYTQYF. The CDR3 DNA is TGTGCCAGCAGCCAACGGACTAGCGCCTATACGCAGTATTTT.

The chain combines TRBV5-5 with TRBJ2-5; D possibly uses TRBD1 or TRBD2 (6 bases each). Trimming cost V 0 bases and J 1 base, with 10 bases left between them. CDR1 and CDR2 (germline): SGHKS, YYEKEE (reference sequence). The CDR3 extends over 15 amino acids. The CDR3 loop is CASSLVEGVQETQYF. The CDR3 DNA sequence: TGTGCCAGCAGCTTGGTGGAGGGGGTCCAAGAGACCCAGTACTTC.

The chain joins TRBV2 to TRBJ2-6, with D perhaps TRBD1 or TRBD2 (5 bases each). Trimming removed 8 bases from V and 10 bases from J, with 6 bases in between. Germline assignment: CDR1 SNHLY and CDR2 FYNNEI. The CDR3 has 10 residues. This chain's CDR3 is CASGGNVLTF. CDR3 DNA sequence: TGTGCCAGCGGGGGTAACGTCCTGACTTTC.

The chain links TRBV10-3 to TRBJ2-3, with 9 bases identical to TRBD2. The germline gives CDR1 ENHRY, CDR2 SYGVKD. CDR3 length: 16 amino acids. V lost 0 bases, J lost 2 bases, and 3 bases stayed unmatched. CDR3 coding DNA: TGTGCCATCAGTGAGTCGGGACTAGCCTTCACAGATACGCAGTATTTT. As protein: CAISESGLAFTDTQYF.

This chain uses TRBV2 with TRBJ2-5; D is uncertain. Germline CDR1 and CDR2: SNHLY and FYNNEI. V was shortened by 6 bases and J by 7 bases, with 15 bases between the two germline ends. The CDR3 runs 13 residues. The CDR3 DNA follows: TGTGCCAGCAGCGAAACCAGTGACGGGACCCAGTACTTC. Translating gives CASSETSDGTQYF.

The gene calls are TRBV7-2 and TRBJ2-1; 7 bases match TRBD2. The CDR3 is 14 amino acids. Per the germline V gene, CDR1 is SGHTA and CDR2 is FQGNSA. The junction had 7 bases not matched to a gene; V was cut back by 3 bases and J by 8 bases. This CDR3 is CASSFRQGGYEQFF. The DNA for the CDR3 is TGTGCCAGCAGCTTCCGGCAGGGAGGGTATGAGCAGTTCTTC.

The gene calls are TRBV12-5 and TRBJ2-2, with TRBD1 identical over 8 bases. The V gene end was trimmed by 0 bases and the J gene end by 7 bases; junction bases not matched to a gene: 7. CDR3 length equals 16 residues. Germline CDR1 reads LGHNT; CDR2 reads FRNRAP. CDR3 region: CASGLVLRQGNGELFF. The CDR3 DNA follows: TGTGCTAGTGGTTTGGTATTGAGACAGGGGAACGGGGAGCTGTTTTTT.

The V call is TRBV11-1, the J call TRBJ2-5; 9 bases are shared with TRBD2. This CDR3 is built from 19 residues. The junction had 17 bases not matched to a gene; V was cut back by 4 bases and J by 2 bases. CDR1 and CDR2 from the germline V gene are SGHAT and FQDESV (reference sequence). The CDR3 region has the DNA TGTGCCAGCAGCTCAGTTCCCCCGGGTAGCGGGGGTAAGCAAGAGACCCAGTACTTC. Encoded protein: CASSSVPPGSGGKQETQYF.

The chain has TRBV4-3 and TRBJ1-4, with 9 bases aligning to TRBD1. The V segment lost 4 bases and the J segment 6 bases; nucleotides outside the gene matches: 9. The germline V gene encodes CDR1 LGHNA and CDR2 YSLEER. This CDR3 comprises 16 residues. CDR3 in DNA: TGCGCCAGCAGCCCAGGAAGGCGGGACAGGGATGAAAAACTGTTTTTT. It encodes CASSPGRRDRDEKLFF.

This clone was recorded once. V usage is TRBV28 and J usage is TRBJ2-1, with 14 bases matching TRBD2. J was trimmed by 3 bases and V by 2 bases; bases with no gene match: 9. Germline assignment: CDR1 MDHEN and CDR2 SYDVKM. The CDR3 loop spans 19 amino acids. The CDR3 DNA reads TGTGCCAGCAGTTTAGTCCGACTAGCGGGAGGGCCGATCTACAATGAGCAGTTCTTC. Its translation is CASSLVRLAGGPIYNEQFF.

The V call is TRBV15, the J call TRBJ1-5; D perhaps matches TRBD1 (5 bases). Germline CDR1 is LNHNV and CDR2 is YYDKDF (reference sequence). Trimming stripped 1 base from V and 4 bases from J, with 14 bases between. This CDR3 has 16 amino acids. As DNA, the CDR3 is TGTGCCACCAGCAGAGTAAAAAGGGCAGGGAATCAGCCCCAGCATTTT. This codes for CATSRVKRAGNQPQHF. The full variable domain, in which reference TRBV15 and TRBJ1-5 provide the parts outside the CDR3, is DAMVIQNPRYQVTQFGKPVTLSCSQTLNHNVMYWYQQKSSQAPKLLFHYYDKDFNNEADTPDNFQSRRPNTSFCFLDIRSPGLGDTAMYLCATSRVKRAGNQPQHFGDGTRLSIL.